Following are 12 T cell receptor beta chains from one sample sequenced in a study of beta chain features in type 1 diabetes. Expressed TCRB transcripts were sequenced after all isolated RNA was converted to cDNA. The method was immunoSEQ multiplex PCR; TCRdb's version includes in-frame clones alone and lacks a portion of them. The data show around 300,000 clones, around 10% seen once. The sequenced material came from naive CD4+ T cells from blood. Every receptor here comes from a woman aged 25 to 39 in good health.

This clone appeared a few times. This chain joins TRBV7-9 and TRBJ2-1, with TRBD2 matching over 8 bases. Germline CDR1 and CDR2: SEHNR and FQNEAQ (reference sequence). There are 13 residues in the CDR3. The ends lost 1 base at V and 15 bases at J; junction bases unmatched: 8. CDR3 nucleotides: TGTGCCAGCAGCTTAGGTTCTCCTAGCGGGTCGTTCTTC. Amino acids: CASSLGSPSGSFF.

This clone was recorded a few times. The chain employs TRBV19 and TRBJ1-5; 10 positions agree with TRBD1. The junction had 6 bases not matched to a gene; V was cut back by 7 bases and J by 6 bases. CDR3 length equals 14 residues. Looked up from germline, CDR1 is LNHDA and CDR2 is SQIVND (reference sequence). CDR3 sequence: CASKGQGDSQPQHF. CDR3 coding DNA: TGTGCCAGTAAAGGACAGGGGGACAGTCAGCCCCAGCATTTT.

In its sample, this clone was seen a few times. CDR3 coding DNA: TGCGCCAGCAGGACGGAGGAACTCCACAATGAGCAGTTCTTC. It codes for CASRTEELHNEQFF. The chain employs TRBV5-1 and TRBJ2-1; D is possibly TRBD2 (5 bases). Germline V gene data show CDR1 as SGHRS and CDR2 as YFSETQ. The CDR3 is made up of 14 amino acids. Trimming pared 5 bases from V and 5 bases from J, leaving 14 bases between.

V gene TRBV7-9 combines with J gene TRBJ2-7, with D perhaps TRBD1 (6 bases). This CDR3 is 14 amino acids long. The germline V and J ends were trimmed by 1 base and 3 bases, with 10 bases remaining between them. Germline V gene data show CDR1 as SEHNR and CDR2 as FQNEAQ (reference sequence). CDR3 residues: CASSLGVRGYEQYF. The CDR3 coding sequence is TGTGCCAGCAGCTTAGGGGTCAGGGGCTACGAGCAGTACTTC.

Only a few counts were recorded for this clone. The chain links TRBV7-9 to TRBJ1-2; 10 positions match TRBD1. The junction had 1 base not matched to a gene; V was cut back by 3 bases and J by 6 bases. The germline CDR1 and CDR2 sequences are SEHNR and FQNEAQ (reference sequence). The CDR3 runs to 13 residues. The CDR3 DNA follows: TGTGCCAGCAGCTTGACAGGGGGCGATGGCTACACCTTC. It translates to CASSLTGGDGYTF.

This clone was seen a few times. The sample carries other DNA sequences with the same CDR3. The V call is TRBV28, the J call TRBJ2-1; D is possibly TRBD2 (6 bases). This CDR3 has 14 residues. CDR1 MDHEN and CDR2 SYDVKM come from the germline V gene. V dropped 3 bases and J dropped 3 bases, with 9 bases sitting between them. CDR3 sequence reads: CASSFGSSYNEQFF. In DNA, the CDR3 is TGTGCCAGCAGTTTCGGGAGCAGCTACAATGAGCAGTTCTTC.

There are a few counts of this clone. The chain is built from TRBV7-3 and TRBJ2-5; tentative D call: TRBD2 (6 bases). CDR1 is SGHTA, CDR2 FQGTGA, per germline. The CDR3 is 13 residues long. V lost 4 bases, J lost 2 bases, and 8 bases lay in between. CDR3 amino acids: CASSSGLQETQYF. The CDR3 bases are TGTGCCAGCAGCTCGGGACTGCAAGAGACCCAGTACTTC.

The chain uses TRBV28 and TRBJ2-7, with TRBD2 as a possible D gene (6 bases). CDR1 and CDR2 from the germline V gene are MDHEN and SYDVKM. V gave up 7 bases and J gave up 2 bases, with 15 bases separating them. The CDR3 totals 14 residues. The CDR3 spells CASTSSSEAYEQYF. The CDR3, as DNA: TGTGCCAGCACCTCATCTAGCGAGGCCTACGAGCAGTACTTC.

The chain links TRBV10-3 to TRBJ2-1; 14 positions match TRBD2. The CDR3 has 15 residues. From germline, CDR1 is ENHRY and CDR2 SYGVKD. After removal of 6 bases from V and 8 bases from J, the junction contained 6 bases not matched to a gene. Here the CDR3 DNA reads TGTGCCATCAGAGAGGGACTAGCGGGAGTCGATGAGCAGTTCTTC. Its protein product is CAIREGLAGVDEQFF.

Remarks on this clone: One end of the junction is discordant with germline, which a read error may explain. This chain links TRBV7-2 with TRBJ2-1; 11 bases are shared with TRBD2. CDR1 and CDR2 (germline): SGHTA, FQGNSA. The CDR3 extends over 13 amino acids. DNA of the CDR3: TGTGCCAGCAGGTTAGCGGGAGGGAATGAGCAGTTCTTC. Its translation is CASRLAGGNEQFF. Using reference TRBV7-2 and TRBJ2-1 for the parts outside the CDR3, the full variable domain is GAGVSQSPSNKVTEKGKDVELRCDPISGHTALYWYRQSLGQGLEFLIYFQGNSAPDKSGLPSDRFSAERTGGSVSTLTIQRTQQEDSAVYLCASRLAGGNEQFFGPGTRLTVL.

The genes are TRBV7-9 and TRBJ2-7, with TRBD1 matching over 7 bases. Germline V CDR1 and CDR2: SEHNR, FQNEAQ (reference sequence). V was clipped by 1 base and J by 5 bases; unmatched bases: 11. The CDR3 contains 16 residues. CDR3 sequence (DNA): TGTGCCAGCAGCTTAGTCGTTGGCAGGGGGAGCGACGAGCAGTACTTC. Its protein product is CASSLVVGRGSDEQYF.

The genes are TRBV27 and TRBJ2-2, with 11 positions matching TRBD2. Per germline, CDR1 MNHEY and CDR2 SMNVEV (reference sequence). The CDR3 extends over 16 amino acids. The junction had 11 bases not matched to a gene; V was cut back by 5 bases and J by 9 bases. The CDR3 reads CASSPRLAGGTRELFF. The CDR3 DNA is TGTGCCAGCAGTCCTCGTCTAGCGGGAGGTACCCGGGAGCTGTTTTTT.